These 5 T cell receptor beta chains were all obtained from the same sample, sequenced in a study of blood T cell repertoires in COVID-19. Produced via immunoSEQ multiplex PCR; TCRdb's table is partial and in-frame only. Among some 100,000 clones listed, around 86% were seen once. The sample taken for sequencing was peripheral blood. These receptors originate from a woman in her seventies with acute or convalescent COVID-19.

CDR3 residues: CASSLAPEGAKLFF. The CDR3 bases are TGTGCCAGCAGCTTAGCACCAGAGGGTGCAAAACTGTTTTTT. The rearrangement uses TRBV11-2 and TRBJ1-4, with D uncertain. V dropped 1 base and J dropped 10 bases, with 13 bases sitting between them. Germline CDR1 reads SGHAT; CDR2 reads FQNNGV. CDR3 length: 14 amino acids.

This clone was seen a single time. This chain uses TRBV28 with TRBJ1-5, with D perhaps matching TRBD1 (6 bases). The germline gives CDR1 MDHEN, CDR2 SYDVKM. Trimming took off 7 bases at V and 4 bases at J, with 14 bases between the two ends. The CDR3 is made up of 14 amino acids. CDR3 nucleotides: TGTGCCAGCATTGAAGGACAGATGAATCAGCCCCAGCATTTT. Protein product: CASIEGQMNQPQHF.

The J gene is TRBJ2-6, the V gene TRBV23-1, with D possibly being TRBD1 (5 bases). TRBV23-1 qualifies as an ORF whose function is uncertain. Trimming stripped 3 bases from V and 3 bases from J, with 18 bases between. This CDR3 is 18 amino acids long. CDR3 coding DNA: TGCGCCAGCAGTCACTCAGGTATCAGGGTATTTGGGGCCAACGTCCTGACTTTC. Its translation: CASSHSGIRVFGANVLTF.

The chain joins TRBV5-6 to TRBJ1-2, with D tentatively TRBD1 (5 bases). The germline CDR1 and CDR2 sequences are SGHDT and YYEEEE. The CDR3 spans 13 residues. V was shortened by 4 bases and J by 4 bases, with 11 bases between the two germline ends. In DNA form, the CDR3 reads TGTGCCAGCAGCCAGGGCATTTTCTATGGCTACACCTTC. It encodes CASSQGIFYGYTF. Looking up the rest from reference TRBV5-6 and TRBJ1-2 gives the full variable domain: DAGVTQSPTHLIKTRGQQVTLRCSPKSGHDTVSWYQQALGQGPQFIFQYYEEEERQRGNFPDRFSGHQFPNYSSELNVNALLLGDSALYLCASSQGIFYGYTFGSGTRLTVV.

The V gene is TRBV6-4, the J gene TRBJ2-1; a possible D gene is TRBD1 (5 bases). V lost 0 bases and J lost 15, with 18 bases in between. The V gene's germline CDR1 is MRHNA and CDR2 SNTAGT. The CDR3 contains 14 residues. For the CDR3, the DNA is TGTGCCAGCAGTGACTCGACAGTCCCAGGTATGGCGTTCTTC. Amino acids: CASSDSTVPGMAFF.